This TCR beta chain came from a study of shared clonotypes between healthy human individuals. The CDR3 sequence is 16 residues long. This table comes from immunoSEQ multiplex PCR, and its TCRdb copy is limited to in-frame clones, with some not included. The sample yields about 2.2 million clones, roughly 95% seen once. As to this clone: The antigen is unknown.

The naive CD8 fraction comprised CD45RO-negative cells positively selected for CCR7 and excluded terminally differentiated effector memory CD45RA+ cells. Findings of the study overall: An effect of sequencing depth on clonotype sharing among donors was expected.

The specimen was naive CD8+ T cells from PBMCs. The TCR sequence derives from a man between 18 and 35 years old in good health. Some clones in this sample may be carry-over from other donors' samples. The rearrangement joins TRBV21-1 to TRBJ2-7; TRBD2, the table's D call, was not compared with the DNA. TRBV21-1 constitutes a pseudogene. The CDR3 nucleotides are TGTGCCAGCAGCAAATATCTCGGACTAGTGAACTACGAGCAGTACTTC. Encoded protein: CASSKYLGLVNYEQYF.